This T cell receptor (beta chain) was observed in a study of OX40 agonist ivuxolimab in advanced cancers. Study information: Ivuxolimab was delivered to patients intravenously every 2 weeks at doses spanning 0.01 to 10 mg/kg. Study-level results: Expanded peripheral T-cell antigen specificity went undetermined.

The CDR3 spans 14 residues. The germline V and J ends were trimmed by 5 bases and 4 bases, with 12 bases remaining between them. Germline CDR1 reads MDHEN; CDR2 reads SYDVKM. Assay used: immunoSEQ multiplex PCR; TCRdb lists only in-frame clones, some missing. The sample includes 34,000 or so clones, just over 90% seen only once; the top ten take 4.8%. Autoimmune disease history or systemic immunosuppression meant exclusion. Turning to this clone: The antigen remains unidentified.

The receptor comes from an adult with an advanced solid tumor such as melanoma, head and neck, liver or kidney cancer. Sample: CD4+ or CD8+ T cells sorted from blood, taken in a trial of the OX40 agonist ivuxolimab. The rearrangement joins TRBV28 to TRBJ1-5, with D maybe TRBD1 (5 bases). The CDR3 DNA is TGTGCCAGCAGTCCCTCCCGGGGGAATCAGCCCCAGCATTTT. Its protein is CASSPSRGNQPQHF.